The rows below give T cell receptor beta chains drawn from one sample of a study of OX40 agonist ivuxolimab in advanced cancers. Some clones are missing from TCRdb's copy, which holds only in-frame ones; the method was immunoSEQ multiplex PCR. This sample carries some 60,000 clones, roughly nine tenths of them seen once, and the ten largest clones take more than 13%. Specimen: CD4+ or CD8+ T cells sorted from blood, collected in a trial of the OX40 agonist ivuxolimab. All receptors derive from an adult with an advanced solid tumor such as melanoma, head and neck, liver or kidney cancer. Both conserved end residues are part of each CDR3. Fields, in order: V gene, D gene, clone size, J gene, CDR3 DNA, CDR3 protein. A D gene is named only where the DNA matches it firmly. The size of a clone is reported for some rows only, either as once, few or many, or as a class for expanded clones.

V: TRBV5-1
D: -
size: -
J: TRBJ2-1
DNA: TGCGCCAGCAGCTTGTTACAGAGTATGAATGAGCAGTTCTTC
CDR3: CASSLLQSMNEQFF

V: TRBV5-1
D: -
size: -
J: TRBJ2-1
DNA: TGCGCCAGCAGCGTGATACCCGACAATGAGCAGTTCTTC
CDR3: CASSVIPDNEQFF

V: TRBV28
D: TRBD2
size: -
J: TRBJ2-7
DNA: TGTGCCAGCTTTGCGGGGCCGAGAGCTAGCGGGAACTACGAGCAGTACTTC
CDR3: CASFAGPRASGNYEQYF

V: TRBV27
D: TRBD2
size: -
J: TRBJ2-2
DNA: TGTGCCAGCAGTCGACCCCCTACTAGCGGGAGAGACACCGGGGAGCTGTTTTTT
CDR3: CASSRPPTSGRDTGELFF

V: TRBV6-1
D: -
size: -
J: TRBJ1-5
DNA: TGTGCCAGCAGACTGGAGGGGCATCAGCCCCAGCATTTT
CDR3: CASRLEGHQPQHF

V: TRBV7-2
D: TRBD2
size: -
J: TRBJ2-5
DNA: TGTGCCAGCAGCTCGAGAACTAGCGGGAGTTGGGCCCAGTACTTC
CDR3: CASSSRTSGSWAQYF

V: TRBV10-3
D: -
size: -
J: TRBJ2-7
DNA: TGTGCCATCAGTGAGGGACATACCTACGAGCAGTACTTC
CDR3: CAISEGHTYEQYF

V: TRBV5-6
D: TRBD1
size: -
J: TRBJ1-3
DNA: TGTGCCAGCAGCGCGGACAGGGCTGGAAACACCATATATTTT
CDR3: CASSADRAGNTIYF

V: TRBV7-9
D: -
size: -
J: TRBJ1-4
DNA: TGTGCCAGCAGCTACCCGGACGGGCAAAGAATGTTTTTT
CDR3: CASSYPDGQRMFF

V: TRBV7-2
D: -
size: -
J: TRBJ2-2
DNA: TGTGCCAGCAGCTTACTGGGCACCGGGGAGCTGTTTTTT
CDR3: CASSLLGTGELFF

V: TRBV27
D: TRBD1
size: -
J: TRBJ1-4
DNA: TGTGCCAGCAGTACCTCGACAGGGGGCTATGAAAAACTGTTTTTT
CDR3: CASSTSTGGYEKLFF

V: TRBV18
D: -
size: -
J: TRBJ1-2
DNA: TGTGCCAGCTCACCATACGGGGGAAGGTATGATGGCTACACCTTC
CDR3: CASSPYGGRYDGYTF

V: TRBV5-1
D: TRBD1
size: -
J: TRBJ2-5
DNA: TGCGCCAGCAGCGCGGGACAGGGGGCGCCTGAGACCCAGTACTTC
CDR3: CASSAGQGAPETQYF

V: TRBV7-9
D: TRBD2
size: -
J: TRBJ2-1
DNA: TGTGCCAGCAGCTTGGGGACTAGCGTCGCTCAATACAATGAGCAGTTCTTC
CDR3: CASSLGTSVAQYNEQFF

V: TRBV10-3
D: -
size: once
J: TRBJ1-1
DNA: TGTGCCATCAGCCAGGGAGAAAAGTACACTGAAGCTTTCTTT
CDR3: CAISQGEKYTEAFF

V: TRBV6-6
D: -
size: -
J: TRBJ1-1
DNA: TGTGCCAGCAATCAGGGGCAGGGATGGGACACTGAAGCTTTCTTT
CDR3: CASNQGQGWDTEAFF

V: TRBV28
D: TRBD1
size: -
J: TRBJ1-1
DNA: TGTGCCAGCAGTGCCCCGGGACAGGGCGACACTGAAGCTTTCTTT
CDR3: CASSAPGQGDTEAFF

V: TRBV11-3
D: -
size: -
J: TRBJ2-7
DNA: TGTGCCAGCAGCACCTGGACAGATTCCTACGAGCAGTACTTC
CDR3: CASSTWTDSYEQYF

V: TRBV7-2
D: TRBD2
size: -
J: TRBJ2-3
DNA: TGTGCCAGCAGCTCCCGAAGGGCGGGAGAGGTGCAGTATTTT
CDR3: CASSSRRAGEVQYF

V: TRBV7-9
D: -
size: -
J: TRBJ2-1
DNA: TGTGCCAGCGCTCTTACGAATGAGCAGTTCTTC
CDR3: CASALTNEQFF

V: TRBV5-1
D: TRBD1
size: -
J: TRBJ2-7
DNA: TGCGCCAGCAGCACGACAGGGGGCCTTCACGAGCAGTACTTC
CDR3: CASSTTGGLHEQYF

V: TRBV11-3
D: -
size: few
J: TRBJ2-1
DNA: TGTGCCAGCAGCTTGTGGGGATCAAATGAGCAGTTCTTC
CDR3: CASSLWGSNEQFF

V: TRBV2
D: TRBD2
size: -
J: TRBJ2-1
DNA: TGTGCCAGCAGTGAAGATAGGGTAGCGGGCAATGAGCAGTTCTTC
CDR3: CASSEDRVAGNEQFF

V: TRBV7-9
D: -
size: few
J: TRBJ1-5
DNA: TGTGCCAGCAGCTTAGCGATGGGTCAGCCCCAGCATTTT
CDR3: CASSLAMGQPQHF

V: TRBV5-5
D: TRBD2
size: -
J: TRBJ2-1
DNA: TGTGCCAGCAGACCTAGCGGGAGTGTGTCCTACAATGAGCAGTTCTTC
CDR3: CASRPSGSVSYNEQFF

V: TRBV5-4
D: -
size: -
J: TRBJ2-2
DNA: TGTGCCAGCAGCTTTGCCGGGAGTAGCACCGGGGAGCTGTTTTTT
CDR3: CASSFAGSSTGELFF

V: TRBV27
D: -
size: -
J: TRBJ1-1
DNA: TGTGCCAGCTATCCAGCGTCCCTTACCACTGAAGCTTTCTTT
CDR3: CASYPASLTTEAFF

V: TRBV7-9
D: -
size: -
J: TRBJ2-5
DNA: TGTGCCAGCAGCTTATGGGGCTTGGAAGAGACCCAGTACTTC
CDR3: CASSLWGLEETQYF

V: TRBV7-2
D: TRBD2
size: -
J: TRBJ2-4
DNA: TGTGCCAGCAGTCAAGCGGGGTTTGTGGACAAAAACATTCAGTACTTC
CDR3: CASSQAGFVDKNIQYF

V: TRBV5-6
D: -
size: -
J: TRBJ1-6
DNA: TGTGCCAGCCGCACCTTGACGGCCCGTAATTCACCCCTCCACTTT
CDR3: CASRTLTARNSPLHF

V: TRBV7-7
D: -
size: -
J: TRBJ2-5
DNA: TGTGCTAGCAGCTTGACCGGGACCCCCCAAGAGACCCAGTACTTC
CDR3: CASSLTGTPQETQYF

V: TRBV5-4
D: -
size: -
J: TRBJ1-2
DNA: TGTGCCAGCAGCTTGAGCCAGGGGCCTGGCTACACCTTC
CDR3: CASSLSQGPGYTF

V: TRBV6-6
D: -
size: -
J: TRBJ2-1
DNA: TGTGCCAGCAGTTACCCAGGGTTTTATGAGCAGTTCTTC
CDR3: CASSYPGFYEQFF

V: TRBV7-2
D: TRBD2
size: once
J: TRBJ2-3
DNA: TGTGCCAGCAGCTTGTTAGCGGGAAGTGCAGATACGCAGTATTTT
CDR3: CASSLLAGSADTQYF

V: TRBV27
D: TRBD1
size: once
J: TRBJ2-7
DNA: TGTGCCAGCAGTTTAAGCAAGGGGGCCGAGCAGTACTTC
CDR3: CASSLSKGAEQYF

V: TRBV6-6
D: -
size: -
J: TRBJ2-1
DNA: TGTGCCAGCAGTTTGACCCCTAGAGGTGAGCAGTTCTTC
CDR3: CASSLTPRGEQFF

V: TRBV9
D: TRBD2
size: -
J: TRBJ2-2
DNA: TGTGCCAGCAGCGTATTGGGGACTAGTGACACCGGGGAGCTGTTTTTT
CDR3: CASSVLGTSDTGELFF

V: TRBV6-5
D: -
size: -
J: TRBJ2-5
DNA: TGTGCCAGCAGAAACCCTGGGGCAAAGACCCAGTACTTC
CDR3: CASRNPGAKTQYF

V: TRBV2
D: -
size: -
J: TRBJ2-3
DNA: TGTGCCAGCAGTGGGGCCACAAGTGGAGATACGCAGTATTTT
CDR3: CASSGATSGDTQYF

V: TRBV10-2
D: -
size: -
J: TRBJ1-1
DNA: TGCGCCAGCAGTGAGTCAACGTTGGGGGCAGGGAACACTGAAGCTTTCTTT
CDR3: CASSESTLGAGNTEAFF

V: TRBV6-1
D: TRBD1
size: -
J: TRBJ2-1
DNA: TGTGCCAGCAGTGAAAGGACAGGGGGTCAGGAGCAGTTCTTC
CDR3: CASSERTGGQEQFF

V: TRBV20-1
D: TRBD1
size: -
J: TRBJ2-1
DNA: TGCAGTGCGGCGATGGGGGACAGGGACTTCTTC
CDR3: CSAAMGDRDFF

V: TRBV28
D: TRBD2
size: -
J: TRBJ2-3
DNA: TGTGCCAGCAGTCCGACGACTAGCGGGATCTCAGATACGCAGTATTTT
CDR3: CASSPTTSGISDTQYF

V: TRBV28
D: TRBD1
size: few
J: TRBJ1-5
DNA: TGTGCCAGCAGCCTAGGACAGGGGGCAGGCAATCAGCCCCAGCATTTT
CDR3: CASSLGQGAGNQPQHF